This paragraph covers one T cell receptor (beta chain) sequence. Its target is not known. The entry originates in a study of graft-versus-host responses after intestinal transplantation. Study information: Each transplant was multivisceral, liver-intestinal, or isolated intestinal.

CDR3 length: 17 amino acids. After removal of 0 bases from V and 4 bases from J, the junction contained 7 bases not matched to a gene. Germline loops: CDR1 SGHNT, CDR2 YYREEE (reference sequence). Some clones are missing from TCRdb's copy, which holds only in-frame ones; the method was immunoSEQ multiplex PCR. The data show 80,000 to 100,000 clones, with around nine tenths seen just once and around 0.15% held by the top ten. Broader study findings: High graft-versus-host to host-versus-graft T cell clonal ratios marked allografts of patients with graft-donor macrochimerism.

The sequenced sample was unstimulated CD4+ T cells sorted from spleen or lymph node cells, obtained before intestinal transplant. The chain links TRBV5-4 to TRBJ2-2, with 9 bases that match TRBD2. This receptor was identified in a human donor who received an intestinal transplant. The CDR3 protein is CASSLVVLAGATGELFF. For the CDR3, the DNA is TGTGCCAGCAGCTTGGTGGTGTTAGCGGGAGCCACCGGGGAGCTGTTTTTT.